The clone carrying this TCR beta chain has more than one count but fewer than ten. Together with a sample-barcoded 5' primer, a J-beta primer mix was included in a second PCR lasting 7 to 11 cycles. MiXCR, applied by TCRdb to the 5' RACE reads, yields one record per CDR3 protein. The profile shows approximately 1.5 million distinct CDR3 sequences, roughly 43% of them singletons. This sample was included in a study of blood T cells in healthy people across ages. There were at least 5.5 micrograms of total RNA extracted from every sample. The TCR sequence derives from a woman between 18 and 29 years old in good health. The sequencing sample was made of blood.

The CDR3 DNA is TGTGCCAGCAGCCAAGATCTGTCTTTGAACACTGAAGCTTTCTTT. Its translation: CASSQDLSLNTEAFF. This sequence joins TRBV14 and TRBJ1-1; D uncertain. Germline CDR1 and CDR2: SGHDN and FVKESK. Trimming took 0 bases from V and 0 from J, leaving 8 bases between them. The CDR3 has 15 residues.